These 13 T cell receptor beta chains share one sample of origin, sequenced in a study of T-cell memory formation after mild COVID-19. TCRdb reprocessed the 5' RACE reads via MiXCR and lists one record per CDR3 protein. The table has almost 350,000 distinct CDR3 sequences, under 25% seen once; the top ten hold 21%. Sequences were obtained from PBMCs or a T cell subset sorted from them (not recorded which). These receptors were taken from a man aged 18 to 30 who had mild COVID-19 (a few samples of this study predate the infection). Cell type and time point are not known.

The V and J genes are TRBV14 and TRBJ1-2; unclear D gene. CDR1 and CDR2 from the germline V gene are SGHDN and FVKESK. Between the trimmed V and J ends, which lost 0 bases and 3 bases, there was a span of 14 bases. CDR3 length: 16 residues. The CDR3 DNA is TGTGCCAGCAGCCAAGATAGTACAGTGAAGGACTATGGCTACACCTTC. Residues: CASSQDSTVKDYGYTF.

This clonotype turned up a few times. The CDR3 bases are TGTGCCAGCAGTAACACTGGAAGCACAGATACGCAGTATTTT. It specifies CASSNTGSTDTQYF. The rearrangement uses TRBV6-2 or TRBV6-3 and TRBJ2-3; D gene ambiguous. CDR1 is MNHEY, CDR2 SVGEGT, per germline. V was cut by 5 bases and J by 0 bases, with 9 bases left in between. This CDR3 region has 14 residues.

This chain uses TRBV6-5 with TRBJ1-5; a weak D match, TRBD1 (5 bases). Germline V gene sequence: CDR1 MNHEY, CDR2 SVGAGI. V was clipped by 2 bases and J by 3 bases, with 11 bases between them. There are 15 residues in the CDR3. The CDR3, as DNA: TGTGCCAGCAGTTACACCGGGACGGCCAATCAGCCCCAGCATTTT. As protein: CASSYTGTANQPQHF.

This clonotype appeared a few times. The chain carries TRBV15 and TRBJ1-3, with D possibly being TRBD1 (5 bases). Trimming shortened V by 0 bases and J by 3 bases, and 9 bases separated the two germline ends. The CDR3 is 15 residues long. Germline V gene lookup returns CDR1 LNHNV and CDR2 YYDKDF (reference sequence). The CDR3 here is CATSRDFRVGNTIYF. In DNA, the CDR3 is TGTGCCACCAGCAGAGATTTCAGGGTTGGAAACACCATATATTTT.

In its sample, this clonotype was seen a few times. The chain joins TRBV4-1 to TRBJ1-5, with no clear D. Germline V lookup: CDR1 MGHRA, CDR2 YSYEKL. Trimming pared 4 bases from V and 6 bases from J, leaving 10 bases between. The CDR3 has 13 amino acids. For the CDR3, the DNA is TGCGCCAGCAGCCCGCCCGGGAGTCAGCCCCAGCATTTT. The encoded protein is CASSPPGSQPQHF.

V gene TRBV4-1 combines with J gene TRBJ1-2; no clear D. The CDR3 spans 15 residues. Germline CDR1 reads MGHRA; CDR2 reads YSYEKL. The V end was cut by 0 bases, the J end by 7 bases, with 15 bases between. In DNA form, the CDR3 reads TGCGCCAGCAGCCAAGATTTTTCCCAGTTTCTTGGCTACACCTTC. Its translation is CASSQDFSQFLGYTF.

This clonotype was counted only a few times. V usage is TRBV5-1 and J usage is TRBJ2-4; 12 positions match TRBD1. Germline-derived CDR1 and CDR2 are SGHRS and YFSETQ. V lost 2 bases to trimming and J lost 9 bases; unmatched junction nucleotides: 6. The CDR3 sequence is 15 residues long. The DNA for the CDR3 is TGCGCCAGCAGCTTCTCCGGGACAGGGGGCACCATTCAGTACTTC. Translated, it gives CASSFSGTGGTIQYF.

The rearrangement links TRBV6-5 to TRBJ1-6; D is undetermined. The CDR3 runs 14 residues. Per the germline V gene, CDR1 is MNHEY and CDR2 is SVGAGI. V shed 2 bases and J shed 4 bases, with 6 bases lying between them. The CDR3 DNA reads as TGTGCCAGCAGTTACGGGCTATATAATTCACCCCTCCACTTT. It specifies CASSYGLYNSPLHF.

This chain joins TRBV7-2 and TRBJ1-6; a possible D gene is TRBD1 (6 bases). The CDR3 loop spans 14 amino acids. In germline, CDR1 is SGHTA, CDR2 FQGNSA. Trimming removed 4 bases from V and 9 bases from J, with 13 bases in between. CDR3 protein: CASSSWTVVSPLHF. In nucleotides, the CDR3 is TGTGCCAGCAGCTCCTGGACAGTGGTTTCACCCCTCCACTTT.

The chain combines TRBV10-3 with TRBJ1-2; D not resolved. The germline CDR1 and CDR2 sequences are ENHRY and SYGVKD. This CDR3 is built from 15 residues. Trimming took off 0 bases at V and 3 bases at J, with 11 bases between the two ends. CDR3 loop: CAISESGSPHYGYTF. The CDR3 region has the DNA TGTGCCATCAGTGAGTCAGGCAGCCCCCACTATGGCTACACCTTC.

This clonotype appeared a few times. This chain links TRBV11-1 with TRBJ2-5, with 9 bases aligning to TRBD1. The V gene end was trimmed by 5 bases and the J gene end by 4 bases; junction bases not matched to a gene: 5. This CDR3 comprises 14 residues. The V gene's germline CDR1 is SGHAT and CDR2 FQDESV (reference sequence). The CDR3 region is CASSRDRVLETQYF. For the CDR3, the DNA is TGTGCCAGCAGCCGGGACAGGGTGTTAGAGACCCAGTACTTC.

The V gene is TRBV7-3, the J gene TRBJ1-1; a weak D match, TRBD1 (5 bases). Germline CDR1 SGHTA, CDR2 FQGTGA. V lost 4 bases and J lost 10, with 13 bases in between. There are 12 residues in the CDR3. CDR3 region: CASSSPEGPAFF. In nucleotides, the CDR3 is TGTGCCAGCAGCTCCCCTGAGGGGCCAGCTTTCTTT.

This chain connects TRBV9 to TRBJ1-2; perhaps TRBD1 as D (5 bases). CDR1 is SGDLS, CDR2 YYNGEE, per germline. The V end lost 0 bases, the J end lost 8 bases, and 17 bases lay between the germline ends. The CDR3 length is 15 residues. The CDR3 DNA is TGTGCCAGCAGCGTAGACCTGGACACTCTAGGAGGCTACACCTTC. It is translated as CASSVDLDTLGGYTF.